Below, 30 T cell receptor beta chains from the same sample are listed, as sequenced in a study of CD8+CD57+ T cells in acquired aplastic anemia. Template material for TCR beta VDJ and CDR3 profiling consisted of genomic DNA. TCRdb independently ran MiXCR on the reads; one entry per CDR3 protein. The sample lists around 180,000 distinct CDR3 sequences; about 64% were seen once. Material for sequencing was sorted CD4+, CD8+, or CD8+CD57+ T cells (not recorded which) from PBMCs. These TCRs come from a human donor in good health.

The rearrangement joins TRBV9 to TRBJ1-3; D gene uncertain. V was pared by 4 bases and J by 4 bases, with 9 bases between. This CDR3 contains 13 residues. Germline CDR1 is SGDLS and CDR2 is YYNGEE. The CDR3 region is CASSSSGGNTIYF. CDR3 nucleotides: TGTGCCAGCAGCTCCAGTGGGGGAAACACCATATATTTT.

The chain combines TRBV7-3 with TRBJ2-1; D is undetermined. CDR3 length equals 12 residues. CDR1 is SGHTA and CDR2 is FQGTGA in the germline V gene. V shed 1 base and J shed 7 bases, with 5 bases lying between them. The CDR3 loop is CASSLNRNEQFF. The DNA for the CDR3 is TGTGCCAGCAGCTTAAATCGGAATGAGCAGTTCTTC.

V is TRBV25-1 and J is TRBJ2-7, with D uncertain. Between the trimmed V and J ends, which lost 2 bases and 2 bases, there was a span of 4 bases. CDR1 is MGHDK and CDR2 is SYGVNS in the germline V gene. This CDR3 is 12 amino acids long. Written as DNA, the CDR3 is TGTGCCAGCAGTGAACAGACCTACGAGCAGTACTTC. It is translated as CASSEQTYEQYF.

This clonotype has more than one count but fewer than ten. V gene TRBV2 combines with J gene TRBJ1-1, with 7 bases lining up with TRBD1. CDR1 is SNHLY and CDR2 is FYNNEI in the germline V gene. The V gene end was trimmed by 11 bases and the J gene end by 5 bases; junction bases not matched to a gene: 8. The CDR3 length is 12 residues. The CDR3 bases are TGTGCCGAAAACGACAGGGTTACTGAAGCTTTCTTT. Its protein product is CAENDRVTEAFF.

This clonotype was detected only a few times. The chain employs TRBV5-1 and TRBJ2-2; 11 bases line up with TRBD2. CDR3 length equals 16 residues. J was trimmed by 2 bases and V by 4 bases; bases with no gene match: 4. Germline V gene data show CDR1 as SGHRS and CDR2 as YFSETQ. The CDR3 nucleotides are TGCGCCAGCAGCGAGGGACTAGCGGTTAACACCGGGGAGCTGTTTTTT. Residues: CASSEGLAVNTGELFF.

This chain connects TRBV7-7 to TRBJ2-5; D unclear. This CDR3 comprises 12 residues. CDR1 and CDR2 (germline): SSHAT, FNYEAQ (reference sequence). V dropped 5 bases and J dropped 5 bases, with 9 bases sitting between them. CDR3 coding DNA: TGTGCCAGCAGCAGCGATGGGGAGACCCAGTACTTC. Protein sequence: CASSSDGETQYF.

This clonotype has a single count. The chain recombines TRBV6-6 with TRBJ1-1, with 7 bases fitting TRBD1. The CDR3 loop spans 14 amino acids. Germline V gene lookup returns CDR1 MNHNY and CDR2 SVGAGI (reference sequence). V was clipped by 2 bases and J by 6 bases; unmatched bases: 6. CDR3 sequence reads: CASSYETGWSEAFF. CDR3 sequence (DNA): TGTGCCAGCAGTTACGAGACAGGGTGGTCTGAAGCTTTCTTT.

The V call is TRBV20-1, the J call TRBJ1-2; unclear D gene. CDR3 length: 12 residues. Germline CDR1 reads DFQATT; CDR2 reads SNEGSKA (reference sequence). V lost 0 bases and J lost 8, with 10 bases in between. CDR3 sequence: CSAREGYRGYTF. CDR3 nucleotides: TGCAGTGCTAGAGAAGGGTATCGAGGCTACACCTTC.

The CDR3 DNA sequence: TGTGCCAGCAGCTTTTCTGTTGTAACTAATGAAAAACTGTTTTTT. Its protein is CASSFSVVTNEKLFF. The rearrangement joins TRBV7-6 to TRBJ1-4, with unresolved D. Germline loops: CDR1 SGHVS, CDR2 FNYEAQ. This CDR3 is 15 amino acids long. Trimming removed 3 bases from V and 1 base from J, with 9 bases in between.

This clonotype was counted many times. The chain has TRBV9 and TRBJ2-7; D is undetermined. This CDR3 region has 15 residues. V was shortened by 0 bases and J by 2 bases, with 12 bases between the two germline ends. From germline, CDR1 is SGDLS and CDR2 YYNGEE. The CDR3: CASSVGAGTTYEQYF. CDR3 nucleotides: TGTGCCAGCAGCGTAGGGGCAGGAACCACCTACGAGCAGTACTTC.

CDR3 amino acids: CASSQDWAATSTDTQYF. The CDR3 region has the DNA TGTGCCAGCAGCCAAGATTGGGCAGCCACTAGCACAGATACGCAGTATTTT. V and J are TRBV14 and TRBJ2-3; D gene ambiguous. Per germline, CDR1 SGHDN and CDR2 FVKESK. Between the trimmed V and J ends, which lost 0 bases and 0 bases, there was a span of 13 bases. The CDR3 contains 17 residues. The full variable domain, its missing parts supplied by reference TRBV14 and TRBJ2-3, is EAGVTQFPSHSVIEKGQTVTLRCDPISGHDNLYWYRRVMGKEIKFLLHFVKESKQDESGMPNNRFLAERTGGTYSTLKVQPAELEDSGVYFCASSQDWAATSTDTQYFGPGTRLTVL.

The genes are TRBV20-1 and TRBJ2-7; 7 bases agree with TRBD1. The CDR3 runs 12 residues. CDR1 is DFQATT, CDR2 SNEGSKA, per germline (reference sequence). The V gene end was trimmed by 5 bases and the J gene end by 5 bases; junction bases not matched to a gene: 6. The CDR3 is CSAHLQGDEQYF. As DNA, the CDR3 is TGCAGTGCTCACCTGCAGGGGGACGAGCAGTACTTC.

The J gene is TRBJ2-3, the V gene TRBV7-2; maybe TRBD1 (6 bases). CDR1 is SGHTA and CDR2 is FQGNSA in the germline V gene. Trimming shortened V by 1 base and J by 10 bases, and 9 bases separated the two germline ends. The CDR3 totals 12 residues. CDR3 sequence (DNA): TGTGCCAGCAGCTTAGTCAGACAGGCGCAGTATTTT. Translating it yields CASSLVRQAQYF.

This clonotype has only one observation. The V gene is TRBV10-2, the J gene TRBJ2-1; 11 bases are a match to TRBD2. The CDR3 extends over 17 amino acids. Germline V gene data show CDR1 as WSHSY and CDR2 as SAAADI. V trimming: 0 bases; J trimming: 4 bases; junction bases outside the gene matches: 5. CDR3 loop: CASSESLGLAVYNEQFF. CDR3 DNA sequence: TGCGCCAGCAGTGAGTCGCTGGGACTAGCGGTATACAATGAGCAGTTCTTC.

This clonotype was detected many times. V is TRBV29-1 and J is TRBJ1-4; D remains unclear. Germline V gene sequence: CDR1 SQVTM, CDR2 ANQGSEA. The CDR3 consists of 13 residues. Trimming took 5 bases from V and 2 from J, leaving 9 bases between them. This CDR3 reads CSVLGSTNEKLFF. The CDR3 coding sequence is TGCAGCGTTCTAGGCTCGACTAATGAAAAACTGTTTTTT.

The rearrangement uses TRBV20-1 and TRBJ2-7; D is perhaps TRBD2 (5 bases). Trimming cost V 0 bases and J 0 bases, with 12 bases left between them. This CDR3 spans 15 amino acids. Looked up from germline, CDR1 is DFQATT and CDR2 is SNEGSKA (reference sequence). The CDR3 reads CSARDPRRDSYEQYF. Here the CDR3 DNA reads TGCAGTGCTAGAGATCCGAGACGGGACTCCTACGAGCAGTACTTC.

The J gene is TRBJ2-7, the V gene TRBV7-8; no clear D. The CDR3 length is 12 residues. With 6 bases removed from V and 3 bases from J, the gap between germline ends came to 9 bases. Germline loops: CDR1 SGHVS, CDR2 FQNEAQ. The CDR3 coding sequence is TGTGCCAGCAGTGAAGGCTACTACGAGCAGTACTTC. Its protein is CASSEGYYEQYF.

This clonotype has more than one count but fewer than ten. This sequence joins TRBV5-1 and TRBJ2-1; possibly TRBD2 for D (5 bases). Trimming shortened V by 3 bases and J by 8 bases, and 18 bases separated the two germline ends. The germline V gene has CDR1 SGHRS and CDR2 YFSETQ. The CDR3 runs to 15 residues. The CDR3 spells CASSWRPGRADEQFF. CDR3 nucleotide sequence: TGCGCCAGCAGCTGGAGGCCGGGTAGGGCCGATGAGCAGTTCTTC. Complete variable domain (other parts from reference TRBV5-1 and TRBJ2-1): KAGVTQTPRYLIKTRGQQVTLSCSPISGHRSVSWYQQTPGQGLQFLFEYFSETQRNKGNFPGRFSGRQFSNSRSEMNVSTLELGDSALYLCASSWRPGRADEQFFGPGTRLTVL.

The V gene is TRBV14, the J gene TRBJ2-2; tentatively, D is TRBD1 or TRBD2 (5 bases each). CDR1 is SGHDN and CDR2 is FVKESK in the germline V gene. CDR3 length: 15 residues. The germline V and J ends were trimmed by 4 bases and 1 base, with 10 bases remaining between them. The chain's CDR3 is CASSPGPMNTGELFF. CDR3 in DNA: TGTGCCAGCAGCCCGGGACCCATGAACACCGGGGAGCTGTTTTTT.

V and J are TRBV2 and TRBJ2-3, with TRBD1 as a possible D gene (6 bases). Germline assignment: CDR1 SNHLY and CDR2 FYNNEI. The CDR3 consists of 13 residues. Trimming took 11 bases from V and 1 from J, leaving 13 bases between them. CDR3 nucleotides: TGTGCCGCCAGGGGTGCGGGCACAGATACGCAGTATTTT. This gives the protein CAARGAGTDTQYF.

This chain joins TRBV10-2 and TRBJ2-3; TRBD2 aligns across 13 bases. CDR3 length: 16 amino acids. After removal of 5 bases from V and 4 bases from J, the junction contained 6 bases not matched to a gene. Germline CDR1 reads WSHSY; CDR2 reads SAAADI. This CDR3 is CASSWGLAGWADTQYF. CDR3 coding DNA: TGCGCCAGCAGTTGGGGACTAGCGGGGTGGGCAGATACGCAGTATTTT.

The chain's CDR3 is CSAVEGGSWETQYF. CDR3 nucleotide sequence: TGCAGCGCCGTGGAGGGGGGGAGCTGGGAGACCCAGTACTTC. The chain employs TRBV29-1 and TRBJ2-5, with D tentatively TRBD2 (7 bases). The V gene lost 7 bases and the J gene lost 5 bases, with 20 bases spanning the gap. CDR1 and CDR2 (germline): SQVTM, ANQGSEA. The length of the CDR3 is 14 residues.

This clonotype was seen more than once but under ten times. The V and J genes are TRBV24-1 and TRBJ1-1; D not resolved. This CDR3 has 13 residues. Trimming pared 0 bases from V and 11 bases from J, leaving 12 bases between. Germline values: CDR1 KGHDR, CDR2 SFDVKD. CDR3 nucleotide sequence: TGTGCCACCAGTGATTTGACGGGGTCGGTGGCTTTCTTT. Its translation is CATSDLTGSVAFF.

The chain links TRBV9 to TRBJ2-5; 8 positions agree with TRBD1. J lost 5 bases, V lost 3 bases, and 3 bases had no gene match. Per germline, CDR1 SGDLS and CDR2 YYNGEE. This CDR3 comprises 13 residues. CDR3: CASSAQGVETQYF. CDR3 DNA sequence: TGTGCCAGCAGCGCACAGGGGGTGGAGACCCAGTACTTC.

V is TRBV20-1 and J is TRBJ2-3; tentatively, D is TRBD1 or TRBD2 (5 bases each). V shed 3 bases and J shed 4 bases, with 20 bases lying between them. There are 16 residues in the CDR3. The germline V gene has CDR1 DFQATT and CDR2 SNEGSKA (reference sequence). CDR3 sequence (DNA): TGCAGTGCTAGGGATTACGGGTCAGGGAGCGCAGATACGCAGTATTTT. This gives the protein CSARDYGSGSADTQYF.

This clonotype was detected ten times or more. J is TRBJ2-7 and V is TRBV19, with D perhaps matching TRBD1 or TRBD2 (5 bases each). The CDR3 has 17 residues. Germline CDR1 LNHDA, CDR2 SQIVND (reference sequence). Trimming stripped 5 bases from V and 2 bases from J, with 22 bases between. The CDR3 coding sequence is TGTGCCAGTAGTTCAATCTGGGACCGGGACGAACCCTACGAGCAGTACTTC. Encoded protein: CASSSIWDRDEPYEQYF.

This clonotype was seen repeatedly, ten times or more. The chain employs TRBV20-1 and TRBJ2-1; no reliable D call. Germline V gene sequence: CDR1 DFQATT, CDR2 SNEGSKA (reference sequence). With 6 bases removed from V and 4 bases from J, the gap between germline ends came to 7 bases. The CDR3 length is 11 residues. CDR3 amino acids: CSAPFYNEQFF. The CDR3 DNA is TGCAGTGCCCCGTTTTACAATGAGCAGTTCTTC.

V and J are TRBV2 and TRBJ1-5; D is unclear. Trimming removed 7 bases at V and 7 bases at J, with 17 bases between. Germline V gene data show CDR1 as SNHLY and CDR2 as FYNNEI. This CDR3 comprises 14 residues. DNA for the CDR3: TGTGCCAGCAAGGCAAACCCGAAAATACAGCCCCAGCATTTT. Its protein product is CASKANPKIQPQHF.

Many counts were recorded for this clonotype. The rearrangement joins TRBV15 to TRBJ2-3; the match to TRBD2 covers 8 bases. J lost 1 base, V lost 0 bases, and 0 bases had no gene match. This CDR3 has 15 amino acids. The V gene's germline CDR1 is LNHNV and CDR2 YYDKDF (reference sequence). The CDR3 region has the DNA TGTGCCACCAGCAGAGAGCGGGGGGGCACAGATACGCAGTATTTT. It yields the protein CATSRERGGTDTQYF.

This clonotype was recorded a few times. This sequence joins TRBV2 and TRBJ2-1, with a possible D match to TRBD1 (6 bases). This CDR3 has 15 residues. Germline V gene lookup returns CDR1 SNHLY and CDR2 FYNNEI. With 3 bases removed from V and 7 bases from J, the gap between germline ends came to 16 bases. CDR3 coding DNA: TGTGCCAGCAGTGACGCGCGACAGGTTCTGAATGAGCAGTTCTTC. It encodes CASSDARQVLNEQFF.